Listed below are T cell receptor beta chains from one sample, sequenced in a study of CD8+ T cells in alopecia areata. Repertoires were generated with immunoSEQ multiplex PCR, while TCRdb's copy carries only in-frame clones and drops some. The data contain about 190,000 clones, 64% of them seen just once; the ten biggest clones take up about 1.3%. Sequenced material: CD4+ T cells sorted from blood, taken between weeks 49 and 50, from a patient treated with tofacitinib. The receptors stem from a human donor with alopecia areata. Both conserved end residues are trimmed from each CDR3. The order of the fields is D gene, J gene, V gene, CDR3 length, clone size, CDR3 protein. The D gene is left open where the match is weak. Some rows mark clone size as missing; the rest say once, few, many or name a class of expanded clone.

D: NA
J: TRBJ1-2
V: TRBV29-1
length: 7
size: NA
CDR3: SVDEEGT

D: NA
J: TRBJ2-3
V: TRBV29-1
length: 10
size: NA
CDR3: SVAELGDTQY

D: TRBD2
J: TRBJ2-7
V: TRBV7-2
length: 13
size: NA
CDR3: ASSALAGGPYEQY

D: NA
J: TRBJ2-2
V: TRBV7-9
length: 12
size: NA
CDR3: ASSSDGNTGELF

D: TRBD1
J: TRBJ2-1
V: TRBV19
length: 10
size: NA
CDR3: ASSRTGVEQF

D: NA
J: TRBJ1-5
V: TRBV15
length: 10
size: NA
CDR3: ATSRDDQPQH

D: NA
J: TRBJ1-5
V: TRBV5-1
length: 11
size: NA
CDR3: ASSPTPEQPQH

D: NA
J: TRBJ1-2
V: TRBV7-9
length: 10
size: NA
CDR3: ASSSQLTGYT

D: NA
J: TRBJ2-7
V: TRBV27
length: 11
size: NA
CDR3: ASSFIPTYEQY

D: NA
J: TRBJ2-3
V: TRBV4-1
length: 13
size: NA
CDR3: ASSQVSTGTDTQY

D: NA
J: TRBJ2-1
V: TRBV5-6
length: 13
size: few
CDR3: ASSPGRRTYNEQF

D: NA
J: TRBJ2-3
V: TRBV30
length: 13
size: NA
CDR3: AWSVRISSTDTQY

D: NA
J: TRBJ2-7
V: TRBV6-5
length: 14
size: NA
CDR3: ASSSGSGGVLYEQY

D: TRBD2
J: TRBJ2-3
V: TRBV25-1
length: 13
size: once
CDR3: ASSGGGVSTDTQY

D: NA
J: TRBJ2-3
V: TRBV29-1
length: 10
size: few
CDR3: SVDGGLDTQY

D: TRBD2
J: TRBJ2-7
V: TRBV4-3
length: 14
size: NA
CDR3: ASSQDHGGTPYEQY